The source of this T cell receptor (beta chain) is a study of Tregs in tolerant kidney transplant recipients. Study results and limitations: The small number of patients limits these findings pending further validation.

A remark on this clone: Its antigen is not known.

Thawed PBMCs were FACS-sorted into unstimulated CD4+CD25+CD127- regulatory T cells, CD4+CD25- non-regulatory cells, CD4 and CD8 cells. TCRdb's copy holds only in-frame clones and misses some; the assay was immunoSEQ multiplex PCR. The sample includes 75,000 to 100,000 clones, around 94% seen only once; the top ten take roughly 5%. V lost 6 bases and J lost 9; bases outside the gene matches: 15. This CDR3 has 17 amino acids. Germline V CDR1 and CDR2: MGHRA, YSYEKL. The chain uses TRBV4-1 and TRBJ1-6; 9 bases match TRBD1. The sample consisted of CD8+ T cells from blood. This TCR derives from a human donor in good health. The CDR3, as DNA: TGCGCCAGCAGGCCCCGGGACAGGGACACTTTCAGTTCACCCCTCCACTTT. It codes for CASRPRDRDTFSSPLHF.